The entry below describes one T cell receptor beta chain. Its antigen is undetermined. This record comes from a study of T cell responses to AZD1222 COVID-19 vaccine. Study summary: Samples with a second dose at about 4 or about 12 weeks were pooled together.

Here immunoSEQ multiplex PCR was the method, and the copy in TCRdb shows in-frame clones only, minus some. The sample records about 140,000 clones, approximately 88% being singletons. This CDR3 spans 14 amino acids. The V and J ends lost 6 bases and 7 bases respectively, with 15 bases between them. Germline lookup yields CDR1 MNHEY and CDR2 SVGEGT. The study, taken as a whole, reports: It should be noted that donors were predominantly white British and more often female, and clonal diversity was possibly underestimated. The study sampled repertoires only after the peak T cell response.

This receptor was obtained from an adult in good health. V gene TRBV6-2 or TRBV6-3 combines with J gene TRBJ1-4; TRBD1 is a possible D gene (5 bases). Sequencing was performed on peripheral blood, taken on day 0 of AZD1222 vaccination. The CDR3: CASSRRGDFEKLFF. The CDR3 DNA reads as TGTGCCAGCAGCCGACGGGGGGACTTTGAAAAACTGTTTTTT.